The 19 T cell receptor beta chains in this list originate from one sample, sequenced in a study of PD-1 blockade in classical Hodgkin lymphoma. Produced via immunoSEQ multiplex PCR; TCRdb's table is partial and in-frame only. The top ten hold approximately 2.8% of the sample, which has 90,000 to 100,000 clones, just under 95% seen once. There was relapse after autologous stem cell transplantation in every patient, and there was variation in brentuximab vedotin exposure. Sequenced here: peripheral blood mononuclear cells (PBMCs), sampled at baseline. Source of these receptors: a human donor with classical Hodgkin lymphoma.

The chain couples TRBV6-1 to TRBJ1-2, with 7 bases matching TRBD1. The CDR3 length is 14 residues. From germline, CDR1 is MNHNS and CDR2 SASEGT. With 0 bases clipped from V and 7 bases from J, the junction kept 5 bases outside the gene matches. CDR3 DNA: TGTGCCAGCAGTGAAGCCGTGGACAGGCTTGGCTACACCTTC. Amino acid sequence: CASSEAVDRLGYTF.

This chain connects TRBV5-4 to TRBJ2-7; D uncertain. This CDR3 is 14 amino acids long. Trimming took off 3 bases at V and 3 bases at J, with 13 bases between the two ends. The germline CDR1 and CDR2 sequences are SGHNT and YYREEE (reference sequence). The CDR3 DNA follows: TGTGCCAGCAGCTCTGACGGACCCTACTACGAGCAGTACTTC. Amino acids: CASSSDGPYYEQYF.

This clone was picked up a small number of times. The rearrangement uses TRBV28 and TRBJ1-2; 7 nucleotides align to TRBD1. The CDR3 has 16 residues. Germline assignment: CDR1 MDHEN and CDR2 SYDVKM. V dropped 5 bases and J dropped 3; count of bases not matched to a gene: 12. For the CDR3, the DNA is TGTGCCAGCAGTCCTATCCTGAGGACAGGTCACTATGGCTACACCTTC. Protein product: CASSPILRTGHYGYTF.

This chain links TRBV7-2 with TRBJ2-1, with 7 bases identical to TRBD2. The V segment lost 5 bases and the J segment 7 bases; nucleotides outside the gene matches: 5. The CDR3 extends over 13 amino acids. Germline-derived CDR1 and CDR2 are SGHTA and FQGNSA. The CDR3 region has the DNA TGTGCCAGCAGCAAAGCGGGAATTAATGAGCAGTTCTTC. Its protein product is CASSKAGINEQFF.

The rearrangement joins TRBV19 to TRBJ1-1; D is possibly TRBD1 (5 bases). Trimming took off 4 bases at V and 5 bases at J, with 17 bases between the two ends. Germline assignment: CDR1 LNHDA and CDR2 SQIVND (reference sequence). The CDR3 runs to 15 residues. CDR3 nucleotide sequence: TGTGCCAGTAGTAGCCCAATGTCTCGGGGGACTGAAGCTTTCTTT. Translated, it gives CASSSPMSRGTEAFF.

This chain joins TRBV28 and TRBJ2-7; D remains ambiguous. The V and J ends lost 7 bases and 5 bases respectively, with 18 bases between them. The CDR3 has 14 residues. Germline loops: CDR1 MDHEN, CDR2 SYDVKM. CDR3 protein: CASKIPSFWNEQYF. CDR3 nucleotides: TGTGCCAGCAAAATCCCCTCTTTCTGGAACGAGCAGTACTTC.

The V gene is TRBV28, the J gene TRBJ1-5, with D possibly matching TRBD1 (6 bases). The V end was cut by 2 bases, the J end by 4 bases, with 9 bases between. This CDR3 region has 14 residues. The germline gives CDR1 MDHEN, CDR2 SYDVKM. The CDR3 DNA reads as TGTGCCAGCAGTTTACCCGGACAGAATCAGCCCCAGCATTTT. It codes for CASSLPGQNQPQHF.

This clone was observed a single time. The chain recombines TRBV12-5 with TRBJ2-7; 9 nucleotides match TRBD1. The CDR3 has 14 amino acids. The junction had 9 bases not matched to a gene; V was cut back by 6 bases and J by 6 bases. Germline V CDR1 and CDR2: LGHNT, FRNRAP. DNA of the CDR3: TGTGCTAGTGGGGCGGGACAGGGTATCAGCGAGCAGTACTTC. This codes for CASGAGQGISEQYF. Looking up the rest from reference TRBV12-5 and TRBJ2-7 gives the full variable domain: DARVTQTPRHKVTEMGQEVTMRCQPILGHNTVFWYRQTMMQGLELLAYFRNRAPLDDSGMPKDRFSAEMPDATLATLKIQPSEPRDSAVYFCASGAGQGISEQYFGPGTRLTVT.

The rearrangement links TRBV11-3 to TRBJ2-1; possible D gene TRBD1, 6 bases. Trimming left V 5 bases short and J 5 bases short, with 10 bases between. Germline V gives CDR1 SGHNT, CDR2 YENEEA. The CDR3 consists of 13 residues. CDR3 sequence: CASSARQDNEQFF. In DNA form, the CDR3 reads TGTGCCAGCAGCGCCCGACAGGACAATGAGCAGTTCTTC.

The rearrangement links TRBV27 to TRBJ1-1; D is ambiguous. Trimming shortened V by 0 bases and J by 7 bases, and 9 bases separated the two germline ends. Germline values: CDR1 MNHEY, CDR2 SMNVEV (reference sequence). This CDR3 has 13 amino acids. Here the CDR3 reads CASSLSLSGEAFF. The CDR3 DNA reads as TGTGCCAGCAGTTTATCTTTATCAGGTGAAGCTTTCTTT.

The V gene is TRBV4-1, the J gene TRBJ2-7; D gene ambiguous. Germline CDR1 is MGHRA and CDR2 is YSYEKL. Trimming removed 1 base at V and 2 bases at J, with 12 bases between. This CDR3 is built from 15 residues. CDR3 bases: TGCGCCAGCAGCCAAGTTGAGAACGGGCCCTACGAGCAGTACTTC. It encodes CASSQVENGPYEQYF.

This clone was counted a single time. CDR3 nucleotide sequence: TGTGCCAGCAGCTCACATGCGGGGATGAACTATGGCTACACCTTC. Its protein product is CASSSHAGMNYGYTF. The chain joins TRBV7-2 to TRBJ1-2, with D unresolved. V was trimmed by 4 bases and J by 2 bases, leaving 14 bases between them. Germline V gene sequence: CDR1 SGHTA, CDR2 FQGNSA. CDR3 length equals 15 residues.

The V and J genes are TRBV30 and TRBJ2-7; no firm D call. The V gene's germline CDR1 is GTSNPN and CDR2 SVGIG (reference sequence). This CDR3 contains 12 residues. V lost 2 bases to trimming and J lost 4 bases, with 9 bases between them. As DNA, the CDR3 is TGTGCCTGGAGTTTCGCCCGATACGAGCAGTACTTC. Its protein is CAWSFARYEQYF.

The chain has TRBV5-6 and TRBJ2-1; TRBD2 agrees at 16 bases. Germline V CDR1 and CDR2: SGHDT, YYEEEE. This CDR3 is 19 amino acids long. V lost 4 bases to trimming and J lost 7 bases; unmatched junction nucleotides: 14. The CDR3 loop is CASSRAGGLAGGPRNEQFF. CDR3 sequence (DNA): TGTGCCAGCAGCCGGGCAGGGGGACTAGCGGGAGGGCCGCGAAATGAGCAGTTCTTC.

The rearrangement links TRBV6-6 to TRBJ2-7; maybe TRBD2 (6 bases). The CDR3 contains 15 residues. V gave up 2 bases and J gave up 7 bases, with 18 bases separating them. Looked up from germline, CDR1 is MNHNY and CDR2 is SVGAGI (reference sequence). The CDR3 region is CASSYPPGGSGEQYF. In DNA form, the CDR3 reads TGTGCCAGCAGTTACCCCCCTGGGGGGTCGGGGGAGCAGTACTTC.

CDR3: CASSLVGSVTYNEQFF. DNA for the CDR3: TGTGCCAGCAGTTTGGTGGGCTCAGTCACCTACAATGAGCAGTTCTTC. J is TRBJ2-1 and V is TRBV28, with D hard to call. Trimming pared 3 bases from V and 2 bases from J, leaving 14 bases between. Germline V lookup: CDR1 MDHEN, CDR2 SYDVKM. The CDR3 sequence is 16 residues long.

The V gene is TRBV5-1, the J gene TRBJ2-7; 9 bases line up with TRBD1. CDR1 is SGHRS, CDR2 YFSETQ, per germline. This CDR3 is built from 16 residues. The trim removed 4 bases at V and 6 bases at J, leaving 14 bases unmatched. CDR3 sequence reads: CASSPTYSGTGTEQYF. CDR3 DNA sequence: TGCGCCAGCAGCCCTACCTATTCCGGGACAGGGACCGAGCAGTACTTC. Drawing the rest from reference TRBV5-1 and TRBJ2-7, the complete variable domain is KAGVTQTPRYLIKTRGQQVTLSCSPISGHRSVSWYQQTPGQGLQFLFEYFSETQRNKGNFPGRFSGRQFSNSRSEMNVSTLELGDSALYLCASSPTYSGTGTEQYFGPGTRLTVT.

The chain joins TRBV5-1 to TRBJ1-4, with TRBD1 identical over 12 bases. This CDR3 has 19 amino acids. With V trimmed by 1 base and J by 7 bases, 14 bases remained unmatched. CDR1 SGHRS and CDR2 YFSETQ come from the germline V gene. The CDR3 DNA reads TGCGCCAGCAGCTTGATCGGTGCGGGACAGGGGGCTGTCGGTGAAAAACTGTTTTTT. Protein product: CASSLIGAGQGAVGEKLFF.

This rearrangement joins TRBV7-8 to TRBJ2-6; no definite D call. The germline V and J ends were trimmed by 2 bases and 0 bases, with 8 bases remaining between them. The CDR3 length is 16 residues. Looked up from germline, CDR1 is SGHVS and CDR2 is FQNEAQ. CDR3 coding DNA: TGTGCCAGCAGCTTAATAAGCAGCTCTGGGGCCAACGTCCTGACTTTC. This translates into CASSLISSSGANVLTF.